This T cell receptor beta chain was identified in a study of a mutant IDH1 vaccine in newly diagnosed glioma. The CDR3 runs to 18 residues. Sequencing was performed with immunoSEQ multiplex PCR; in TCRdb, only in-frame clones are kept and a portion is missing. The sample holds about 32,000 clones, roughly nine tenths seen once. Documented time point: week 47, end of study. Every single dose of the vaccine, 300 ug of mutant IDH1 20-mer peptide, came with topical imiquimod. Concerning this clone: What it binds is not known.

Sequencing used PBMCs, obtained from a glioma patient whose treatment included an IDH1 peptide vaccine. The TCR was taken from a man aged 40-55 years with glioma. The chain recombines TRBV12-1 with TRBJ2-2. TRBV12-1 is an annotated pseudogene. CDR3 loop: CASHLTIRERTNTGELFF. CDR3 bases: TGTGCCAGCCACCTGACTATCAGGGAGCGAACGAACACCGGGGAGCTGTTTTTT.